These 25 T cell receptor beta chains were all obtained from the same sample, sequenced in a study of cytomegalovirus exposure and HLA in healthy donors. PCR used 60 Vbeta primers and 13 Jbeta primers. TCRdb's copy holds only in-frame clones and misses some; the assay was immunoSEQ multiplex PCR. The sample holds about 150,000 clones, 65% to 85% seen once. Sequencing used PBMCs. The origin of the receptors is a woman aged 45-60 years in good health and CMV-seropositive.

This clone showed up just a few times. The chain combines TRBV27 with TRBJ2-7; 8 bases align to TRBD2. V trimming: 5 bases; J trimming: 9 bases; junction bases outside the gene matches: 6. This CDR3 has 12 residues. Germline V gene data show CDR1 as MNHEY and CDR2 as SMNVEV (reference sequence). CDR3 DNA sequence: TGTGCCAGCAGTGGGGGGACTAGGGCGCAGTACTTC. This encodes CASSGGTRAQYF.

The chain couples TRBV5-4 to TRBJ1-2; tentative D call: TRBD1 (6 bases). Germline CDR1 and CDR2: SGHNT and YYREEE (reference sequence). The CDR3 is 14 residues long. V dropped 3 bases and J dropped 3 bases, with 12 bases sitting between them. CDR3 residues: CASSSGQLDYGYTF. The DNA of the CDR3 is TGTGCCAGCAGCTCAGGACAGTTAGACTATGGCTACACCTTC.

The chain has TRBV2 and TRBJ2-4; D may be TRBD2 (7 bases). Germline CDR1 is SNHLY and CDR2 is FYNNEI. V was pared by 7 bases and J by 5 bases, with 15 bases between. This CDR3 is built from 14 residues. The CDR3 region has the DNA TGTGCCAGCAATTACGGGGGGCCCCAAAACATTCAGTACTTC. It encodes CASNYGGPQNIQYF.

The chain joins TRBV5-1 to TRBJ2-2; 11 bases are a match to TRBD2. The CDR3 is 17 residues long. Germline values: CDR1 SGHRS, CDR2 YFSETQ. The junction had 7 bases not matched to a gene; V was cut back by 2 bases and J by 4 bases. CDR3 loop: CASSLGSLAGGTGELFF. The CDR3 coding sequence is TGCGCCAGCAGCTTAGGGTCGCTAGCGGGAGGCACCGGGGAGCTGTTTTTT.

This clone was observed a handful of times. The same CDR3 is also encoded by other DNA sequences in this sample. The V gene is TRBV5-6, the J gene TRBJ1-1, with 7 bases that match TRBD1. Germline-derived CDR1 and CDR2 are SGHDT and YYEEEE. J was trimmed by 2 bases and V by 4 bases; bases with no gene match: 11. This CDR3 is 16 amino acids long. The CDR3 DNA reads TGTGCCAGCAGCCTCGGAGCAGGGGGTGGCAACACTGAAGCTTTCTTT. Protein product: CASSLGAGGGNTEAFF.

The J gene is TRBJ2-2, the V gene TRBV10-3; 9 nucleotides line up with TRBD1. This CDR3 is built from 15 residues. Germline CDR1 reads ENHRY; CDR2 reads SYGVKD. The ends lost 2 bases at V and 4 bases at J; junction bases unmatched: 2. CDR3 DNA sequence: TGTGCCATCAGTGAGGGACAGGGGTTCACCGGGGAGCTGTTTTTT. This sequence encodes CAISEGQGFTGELFF.

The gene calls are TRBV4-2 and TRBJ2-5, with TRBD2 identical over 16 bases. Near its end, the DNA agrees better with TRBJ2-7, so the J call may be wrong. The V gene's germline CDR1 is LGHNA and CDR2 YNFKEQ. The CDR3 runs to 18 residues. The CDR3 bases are TGTGCCAGCAGCCCGGGACTAGCGGGAGGGCAGAGCTCCTACGAGCAGTACTTC. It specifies CASSPGLAGGQSSYEQYF.

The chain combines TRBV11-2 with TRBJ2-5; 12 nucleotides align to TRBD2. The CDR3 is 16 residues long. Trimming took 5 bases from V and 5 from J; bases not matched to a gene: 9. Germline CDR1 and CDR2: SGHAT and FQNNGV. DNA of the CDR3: TGTGCCAGCAGCACTTGGACTAGCGGGATGGGGGAGACCCAGTACTTC. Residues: CASSTWTSGMGETQYF.

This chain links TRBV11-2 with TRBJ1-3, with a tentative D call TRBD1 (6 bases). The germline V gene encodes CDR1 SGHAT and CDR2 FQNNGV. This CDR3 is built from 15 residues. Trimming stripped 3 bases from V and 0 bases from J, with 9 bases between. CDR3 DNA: TGTGCCAGCAGCTTTAGGGGGAGCTCTGGAAACACCATATATTTT. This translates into CASSFRGSSGNTIYF.

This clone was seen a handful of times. The CDR3 region is CASSGDRGQSNQPQHF. In DNA, the CDR3 is TGCGCCAGCAGTGGGGACAGGGGTCAGAGCAATCAGCCCCAGCATTTT. The chain carries TRBV10-2 and TRBJ1-5; TRBD1 matches at 10 bases. Trimming took 4 bases from V and 1 from J; bases not matched to a gene: 4. Per the germline V gene, CDR1 is WSHSY and CDR2 is SAAADI. CDR3 size: 16 residues.

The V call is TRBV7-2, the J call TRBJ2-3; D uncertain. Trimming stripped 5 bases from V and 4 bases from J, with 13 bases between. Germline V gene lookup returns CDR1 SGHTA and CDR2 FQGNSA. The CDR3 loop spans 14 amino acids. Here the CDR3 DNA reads TGTGCCAGCAGCCGCGATGCAGGCGCAGATACGCAGTATTTT. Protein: CASSRDAGADTQYF. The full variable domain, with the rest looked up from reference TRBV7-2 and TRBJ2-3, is GAGVSQSPSNKVTEKGKDVELRCDPISGHTALYWYRQSLGQGLEFLIYFQGNSAPDKSGLPSDRFSAERTGGSVSTLTIQRTQQEDSAVYLCASSRDAGADTQYFGPGTRLTVL.

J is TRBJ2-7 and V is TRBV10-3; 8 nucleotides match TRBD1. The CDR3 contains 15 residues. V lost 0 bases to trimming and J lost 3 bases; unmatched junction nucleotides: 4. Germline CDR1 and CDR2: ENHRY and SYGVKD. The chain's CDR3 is CAISESWGQDYEQYF. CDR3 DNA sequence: TGTGCCATCAGTGAGTCGTGGGGACAGGACTACGAGCAGTACTTC.

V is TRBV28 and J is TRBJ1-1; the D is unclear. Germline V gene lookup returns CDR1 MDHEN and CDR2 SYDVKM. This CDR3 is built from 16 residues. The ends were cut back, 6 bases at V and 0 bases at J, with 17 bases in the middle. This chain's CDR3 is CASRRHVGGLNTEAFF. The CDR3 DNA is TGTGCCAGCAGGCGGCACGTAGGAGGTTTGAACACTGAAGCTTTCTTT.

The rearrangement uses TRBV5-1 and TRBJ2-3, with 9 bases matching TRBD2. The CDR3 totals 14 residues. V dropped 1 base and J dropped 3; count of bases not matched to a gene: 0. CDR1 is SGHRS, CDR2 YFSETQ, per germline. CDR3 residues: CASSLTSGTDTQYF. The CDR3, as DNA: TGCGCCAGCAGCTTGACTAGCGGGACAGATACGCAGTATTTT.

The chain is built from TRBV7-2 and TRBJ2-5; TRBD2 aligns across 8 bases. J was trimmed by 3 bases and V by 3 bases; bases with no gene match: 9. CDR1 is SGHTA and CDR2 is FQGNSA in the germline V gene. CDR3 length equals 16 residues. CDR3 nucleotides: TGTGCCAGCAGCTTCCTAGCGGGTGGCTTCGAAGAGACCCAGTACTTC. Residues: CASSFLAGGFEETQYF.

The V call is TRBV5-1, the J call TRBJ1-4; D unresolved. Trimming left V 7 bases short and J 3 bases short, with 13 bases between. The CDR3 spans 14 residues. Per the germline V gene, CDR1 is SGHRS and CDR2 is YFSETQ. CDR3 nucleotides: TGCGCCAGCCGAGGTTTTGGGTCTAATGAAAAACTGTTTTTT. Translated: CASRGFGSNEKLFF.

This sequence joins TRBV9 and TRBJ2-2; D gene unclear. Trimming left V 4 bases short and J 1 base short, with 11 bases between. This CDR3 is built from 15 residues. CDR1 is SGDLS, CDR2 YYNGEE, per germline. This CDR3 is CASSPRWQNTGELFF. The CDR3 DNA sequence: TGTGCCAGCAGCCCCCGCTGGCAGAACACCGGGGAGCTGTTTTTT. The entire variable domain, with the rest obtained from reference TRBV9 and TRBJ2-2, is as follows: DSGVTQTPKHLITATGQRVTLRCSPRSGDLSVYWYQQSLDQGLQFLIQYYNGEERAKGNILERFSAQQFPDLHSELNLSSLELGDSALYFCASSPRWQNTGELFFGEGSRLTVL.

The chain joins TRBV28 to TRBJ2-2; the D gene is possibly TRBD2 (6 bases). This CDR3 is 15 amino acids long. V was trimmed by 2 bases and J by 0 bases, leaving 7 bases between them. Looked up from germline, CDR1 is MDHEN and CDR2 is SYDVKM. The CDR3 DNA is TGTGCCAGCAGTTTAGCGGGGACGAACACCGGGGAGCTGTTTTTT. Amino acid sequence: CASSLAGTNTGELFF.

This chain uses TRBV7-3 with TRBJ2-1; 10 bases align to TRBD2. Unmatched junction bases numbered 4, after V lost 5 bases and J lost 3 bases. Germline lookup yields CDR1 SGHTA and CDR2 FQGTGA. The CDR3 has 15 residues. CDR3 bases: TGTGCCAGCAGCACCGGGACTAGCGTCTACAATGAGCAGTTCTTC. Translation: CASSTGTSVYNEQFF.

The CDR3 nucleotides read TGTGCCTGGACTCCCCCCTCCCCGGGACTAGCGGGGGAGGTTTTCTACGAGCAGTACTTC. This translates into CAWTPPSPGLAGEVFYEQYF. This chain uses TRBV30 with TRBJ2-7, with 14 bases that match TRBD2. Per the germline V gene, CDR1 is GTSNPN and CDR2 is SVGIG (reference sequence). Trimming took 4 bases from V and 3 from J; bases not matched to a gene: 20. The CDR3 consists of 20 residues. Complete variable domain (other parts from reference TRBV30 and TRBJ2-7): SQTIHQWPATLVQPVGSPLSLECTVEGTSNPNLYWYRQAAGRGLQLLFYSVGIGQISSEVPQNLSASRPQDRQFILSSKKLLLSDSGFYLCAWTPPSPGLAGEVFYEQYFGPGTRLTVT.

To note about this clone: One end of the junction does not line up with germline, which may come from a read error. The CDR3 here is CATSGTGSLGANGLTF. In DNA form, the CDR3 reads TGTGCCACCTCCGGGACAGGGAGTCTTGGGGCCAACGGCCTGACTTTC. This chain uses TRBV10-3 with TRBJ2-6, with TRBD1 identical over 9 bases. This CDR3 comprises 16 residues. CDR1 is ENHRY and CDR2 is SYGVKD in the germline V gene.

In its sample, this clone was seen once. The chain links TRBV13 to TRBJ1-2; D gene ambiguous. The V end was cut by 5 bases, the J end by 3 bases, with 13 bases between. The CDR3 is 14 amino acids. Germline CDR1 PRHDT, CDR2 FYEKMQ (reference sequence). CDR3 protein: CASSPRMDYYGYTF. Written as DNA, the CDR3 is TGTGCCAGCAGCCCGAGGATGGATTACTATGGCTACACCTTC.

The chain's CDR3 is CASSPIIAGGSYEQYF. CDR3 DNA: TGTGCCAGCAGCCCTATAATAGCGGGAGGGTCCTACGAGCAGTACTTC. The chain couples TRBV4-2 to TRBJ2-5; 11 bases line up with TRBD2. The tail of the sequence fits TRBJ2-7 better, so the J call may be wrong. The CDR3 is made up of 16 amino acids. The germline CDR1 and CDR2 sequences are LGHNA and YNFKEQ.

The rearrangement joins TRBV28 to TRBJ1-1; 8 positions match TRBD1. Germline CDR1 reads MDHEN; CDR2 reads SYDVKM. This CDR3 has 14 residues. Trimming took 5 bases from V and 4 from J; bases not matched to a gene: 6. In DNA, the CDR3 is TGTGCCAGCAGTCCACGACAGGGGACCACTGAAGCTTTCTTT. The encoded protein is CASSPRQGTTEAFF.

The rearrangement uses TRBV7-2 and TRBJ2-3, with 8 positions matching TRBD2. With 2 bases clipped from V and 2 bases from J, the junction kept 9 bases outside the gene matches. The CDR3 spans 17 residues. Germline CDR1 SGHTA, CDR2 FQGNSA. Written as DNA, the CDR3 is TGTGCCAGCAGCTTAAGCCGGGCGGGGGGATACACAGATACGCAGTATTTT. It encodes CASSLSRAGGYTDTQYF.